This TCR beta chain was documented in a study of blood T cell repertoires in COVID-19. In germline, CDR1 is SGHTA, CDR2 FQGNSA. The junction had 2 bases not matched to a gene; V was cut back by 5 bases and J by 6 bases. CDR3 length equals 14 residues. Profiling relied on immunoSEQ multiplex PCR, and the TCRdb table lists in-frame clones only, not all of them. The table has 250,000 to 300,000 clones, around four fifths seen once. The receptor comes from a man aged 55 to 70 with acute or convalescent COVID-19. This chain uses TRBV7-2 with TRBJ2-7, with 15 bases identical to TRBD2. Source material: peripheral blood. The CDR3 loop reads CASSPGLAGGEQYF. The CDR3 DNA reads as TGTGCCAGCAGCCCGGGACTAGCGGGAGGCGAGCAGTACTTC.